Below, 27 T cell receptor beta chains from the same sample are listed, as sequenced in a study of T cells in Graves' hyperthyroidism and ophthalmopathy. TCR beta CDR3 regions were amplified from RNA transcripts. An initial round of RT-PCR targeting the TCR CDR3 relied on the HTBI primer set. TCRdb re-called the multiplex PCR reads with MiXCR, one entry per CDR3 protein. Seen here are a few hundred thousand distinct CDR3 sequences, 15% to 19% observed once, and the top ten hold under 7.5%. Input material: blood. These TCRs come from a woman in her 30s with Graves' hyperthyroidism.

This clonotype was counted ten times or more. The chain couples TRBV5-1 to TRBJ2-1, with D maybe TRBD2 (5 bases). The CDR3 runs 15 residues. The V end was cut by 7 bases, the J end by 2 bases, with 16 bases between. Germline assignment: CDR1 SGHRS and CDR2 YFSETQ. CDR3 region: CASGRGLETYNEQFF. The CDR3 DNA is TGCGCCAGCGGTCGAGGACTCGAAACCTACAATGAGCAGTTCTTC.

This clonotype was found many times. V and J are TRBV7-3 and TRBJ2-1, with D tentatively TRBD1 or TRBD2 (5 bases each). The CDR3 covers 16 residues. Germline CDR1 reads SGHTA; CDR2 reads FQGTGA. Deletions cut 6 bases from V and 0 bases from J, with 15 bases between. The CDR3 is CASSPGPASSYNEQFF. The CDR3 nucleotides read TGTGCCAGCAGTCCGGGACCCGCGAGCTCCTACAATGAGCAGTTCTTC. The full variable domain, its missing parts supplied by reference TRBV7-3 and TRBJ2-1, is GAGVSQTPSNKVTEKGKYVELRCDPISGHTALYWYRQSLGQGPEFLIYFQGTGAADDSGLPNDRFFAVRPEGSVSTLKIQRTERGDSAVYLCASSPGPASSYNEQFFGPGTRLTVL.

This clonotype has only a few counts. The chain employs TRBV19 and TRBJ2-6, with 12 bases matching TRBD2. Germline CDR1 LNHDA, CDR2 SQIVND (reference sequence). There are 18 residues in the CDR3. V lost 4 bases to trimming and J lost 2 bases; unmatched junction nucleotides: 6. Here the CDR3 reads CASSTRLAGATGANVLTF. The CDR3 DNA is TGTGCCAGTAGTACCAGACTAGCGGGAGCGACTGGGGCCAACGTCCTGACTTTC.

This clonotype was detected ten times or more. This chain's CDR3 is CASSLGTLNQPQHF. As DNA, the CDR3 is TGTGCCAGCAGCTTAGGAACACTCAATCAGCCCCAGCATTTT. The V gene is TRBV7-2, the J gene TRBJ1-5; no definite D call. Trimming pared 1 base from V and 3 bases from J, leaving 7 bases between. The germline CDR1 and CDR2 sequences are SGHTA and FQGNSA. The CDR3 length is 14 residues.

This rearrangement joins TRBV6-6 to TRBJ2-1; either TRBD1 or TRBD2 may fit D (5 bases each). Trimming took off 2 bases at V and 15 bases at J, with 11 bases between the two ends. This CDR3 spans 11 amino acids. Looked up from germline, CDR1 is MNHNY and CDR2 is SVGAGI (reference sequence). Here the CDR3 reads CASSYAGTGFF. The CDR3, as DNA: TGTGCCAGCAGTTACGCAGGGACGGGGTTCTTC.

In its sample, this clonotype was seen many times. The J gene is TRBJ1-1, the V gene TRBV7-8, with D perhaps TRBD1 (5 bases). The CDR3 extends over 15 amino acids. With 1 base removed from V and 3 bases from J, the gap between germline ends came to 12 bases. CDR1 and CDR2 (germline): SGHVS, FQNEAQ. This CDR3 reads CASSLDWGGDTEAFF. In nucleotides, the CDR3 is TGTGCCAGCAGCTTAGATTGGGGCGGGGACACTGAAGCTTTCTTT.

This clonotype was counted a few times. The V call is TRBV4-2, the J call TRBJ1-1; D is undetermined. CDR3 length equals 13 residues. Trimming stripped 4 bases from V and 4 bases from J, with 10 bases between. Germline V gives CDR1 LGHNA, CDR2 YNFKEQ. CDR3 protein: CASSPAGVTEAFF. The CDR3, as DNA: TGTGCCAGCAGCCCTGCTGGGGTCACTGAAGCTTTCTTT.

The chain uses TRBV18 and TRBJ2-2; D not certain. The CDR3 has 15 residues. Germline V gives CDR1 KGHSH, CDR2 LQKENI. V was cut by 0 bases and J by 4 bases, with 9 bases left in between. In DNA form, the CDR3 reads TGTGCCAGCTCACCACCCTGGGGTCCCACCGGGGAGCTGTTTTTT. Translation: CASSPPWGPTGELFF.

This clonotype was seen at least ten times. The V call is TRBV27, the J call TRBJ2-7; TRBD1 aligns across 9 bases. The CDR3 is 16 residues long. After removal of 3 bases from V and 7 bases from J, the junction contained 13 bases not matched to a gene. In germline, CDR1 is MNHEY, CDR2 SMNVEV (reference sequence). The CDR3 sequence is CASSFAGTGSLREQYF. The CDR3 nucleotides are TGTGCCAGCAGTTTCGCCGGGACAGGGTCGCTGAGGGAGCAGTACTTC.

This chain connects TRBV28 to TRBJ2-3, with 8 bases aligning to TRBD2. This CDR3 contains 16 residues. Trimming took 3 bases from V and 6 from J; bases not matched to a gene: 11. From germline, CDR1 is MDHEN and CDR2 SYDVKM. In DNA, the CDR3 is TGTGCCAGCAGTTTGTGGGCGGGAGGAAACGTGGATACGCAGTATTTT. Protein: CASSLWAGGNVDTQYF. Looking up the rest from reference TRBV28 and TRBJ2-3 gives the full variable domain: DVKVTQSSRYLVKRTGEKVFLECVQDMDHENMFWYRQDPGLGLRLIYFSYDVKMKEKGDIPEGYSVSREKKERFSLILESASTNQTSMYLCASSLWAGGNVDTQYFGPGTRLTVL.

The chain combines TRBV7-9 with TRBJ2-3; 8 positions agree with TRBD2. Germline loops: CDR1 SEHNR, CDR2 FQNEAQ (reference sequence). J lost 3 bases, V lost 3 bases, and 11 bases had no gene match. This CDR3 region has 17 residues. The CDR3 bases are TGTGCCAGCAGCTTGAAACTTGGGCGGGAGGATACAGATACGCAGTATTTT. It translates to CASSLKLGREDTDTQYF.

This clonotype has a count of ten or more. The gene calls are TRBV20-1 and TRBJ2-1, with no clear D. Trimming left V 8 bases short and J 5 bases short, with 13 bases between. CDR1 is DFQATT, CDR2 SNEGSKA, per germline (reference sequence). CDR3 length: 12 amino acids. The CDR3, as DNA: TGCAGTCAAACGTGGCGTAACAATGAGCAGTTCTTC. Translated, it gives CSQTWRNNEQFF.

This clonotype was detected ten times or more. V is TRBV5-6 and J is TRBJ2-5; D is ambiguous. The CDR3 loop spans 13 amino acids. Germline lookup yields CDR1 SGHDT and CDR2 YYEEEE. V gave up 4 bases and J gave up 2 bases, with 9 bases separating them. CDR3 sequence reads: CASSGVYQETQYF. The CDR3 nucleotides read TGTGCCAGCAGCGGGGTGTATCAAGAGACCCAGTACTTC.

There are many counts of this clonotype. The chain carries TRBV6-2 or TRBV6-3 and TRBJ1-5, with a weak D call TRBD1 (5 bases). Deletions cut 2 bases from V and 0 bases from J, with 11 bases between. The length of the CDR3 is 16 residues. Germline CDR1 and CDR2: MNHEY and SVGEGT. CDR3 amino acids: CASSYATVYSNQPQHF. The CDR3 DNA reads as TGTGCCAGCAGTTACGCGACAGTCTATAGCAATCAGCCCCAGCATTTT.

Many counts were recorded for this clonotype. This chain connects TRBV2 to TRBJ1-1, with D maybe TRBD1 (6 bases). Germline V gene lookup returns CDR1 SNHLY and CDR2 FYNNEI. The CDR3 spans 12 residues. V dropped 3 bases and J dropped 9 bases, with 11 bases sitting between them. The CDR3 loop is CASSETGVKAFF. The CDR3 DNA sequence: TGTGCCAGCAGTGAGACAGGAGTAAAAGCTTTCTTT.

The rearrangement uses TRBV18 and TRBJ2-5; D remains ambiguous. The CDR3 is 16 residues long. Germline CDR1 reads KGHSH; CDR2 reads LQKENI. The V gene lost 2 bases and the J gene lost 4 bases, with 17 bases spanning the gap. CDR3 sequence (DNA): TGTGCCAGCTCACCAGAAGCCAATCTTGGAGCAGAGACCCAGTACTTC. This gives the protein CASSPEANLGAETQYF.

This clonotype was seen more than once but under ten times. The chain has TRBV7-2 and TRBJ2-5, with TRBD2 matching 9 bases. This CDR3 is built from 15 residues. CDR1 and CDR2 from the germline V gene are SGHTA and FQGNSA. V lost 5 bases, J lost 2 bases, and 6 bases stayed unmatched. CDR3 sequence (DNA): TGTGCCAGCAGCCTCATAGCGGGAGTGCAAGAGACCCAGTACTTC. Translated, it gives CASSLIAGVQETQYF.

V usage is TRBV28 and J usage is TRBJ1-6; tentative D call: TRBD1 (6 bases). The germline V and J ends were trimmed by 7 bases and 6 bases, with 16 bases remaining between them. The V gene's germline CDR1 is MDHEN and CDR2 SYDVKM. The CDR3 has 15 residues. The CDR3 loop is CASNPQGAANSPLHF. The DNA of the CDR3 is TGTGCCAGCAACCCACAGGGCGCCGCTAATTCACCCCTCCACTTT.

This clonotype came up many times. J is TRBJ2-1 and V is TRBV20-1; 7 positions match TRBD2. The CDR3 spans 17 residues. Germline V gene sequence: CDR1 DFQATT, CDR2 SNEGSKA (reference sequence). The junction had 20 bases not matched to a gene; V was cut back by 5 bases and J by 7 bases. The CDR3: CSALPSGGSKRLNEQFF. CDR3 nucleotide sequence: TGCAGTGCTCTCCCCTCGGGCGGGAGTAAGCGGTTGAATGAGCAGTTCTTC.

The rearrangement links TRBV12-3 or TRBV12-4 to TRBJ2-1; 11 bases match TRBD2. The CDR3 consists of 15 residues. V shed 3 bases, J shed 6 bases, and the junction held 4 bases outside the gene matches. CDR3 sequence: CASSFRTSGLNEQFF. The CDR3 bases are TGTGCCAGCAGTTTTAGGACTAGCGGGCTCAATGAGCAGTTCTTC.

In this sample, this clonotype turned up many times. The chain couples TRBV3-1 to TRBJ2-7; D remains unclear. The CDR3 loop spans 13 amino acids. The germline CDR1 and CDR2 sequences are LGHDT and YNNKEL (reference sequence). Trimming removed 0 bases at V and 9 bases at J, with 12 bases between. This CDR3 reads CASSQDQRVRQYF. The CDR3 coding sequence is TGTGCCAGCAGCCAAGATCAAAGGGTCCGGCAGTACTTC.

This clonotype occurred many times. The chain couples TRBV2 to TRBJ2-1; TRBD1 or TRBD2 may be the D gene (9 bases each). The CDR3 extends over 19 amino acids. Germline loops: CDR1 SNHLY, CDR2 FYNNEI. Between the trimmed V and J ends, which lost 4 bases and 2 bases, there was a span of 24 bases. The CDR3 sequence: CASSGGTGIAGAAYNEQFF. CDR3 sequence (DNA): TGTGCCAGCAGTGGTGGGACAGGGATAGCGGGGGCCGCCTACAATGAGCAGTTCTTC. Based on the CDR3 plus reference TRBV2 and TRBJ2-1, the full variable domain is EPEVTQTPSHQVTQMGQEVILRCVPISNHLYFYWYRQILGQKVEFLVSFYNNEISEKSEIFDDQFSVERPDGSNFTLKIRSTKLEDSAMYFCASSGGTGIAGAAYNEQFFGPGTRLTVL.

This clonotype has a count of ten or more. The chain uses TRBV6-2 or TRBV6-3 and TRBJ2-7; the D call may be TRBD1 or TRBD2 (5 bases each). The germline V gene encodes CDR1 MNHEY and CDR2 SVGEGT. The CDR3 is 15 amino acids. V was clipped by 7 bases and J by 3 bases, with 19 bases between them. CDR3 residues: CASTMGDGTYYEQYF. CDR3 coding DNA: TGTGCCAGCACCATGGGTGACGGGACCTACTACGAGCAGTACTTC.

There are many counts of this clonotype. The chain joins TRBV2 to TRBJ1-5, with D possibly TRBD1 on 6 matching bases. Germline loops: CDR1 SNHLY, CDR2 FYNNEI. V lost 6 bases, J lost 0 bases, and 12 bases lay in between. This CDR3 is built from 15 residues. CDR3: CASSAQGHSNQPQHF. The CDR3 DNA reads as TGTGCCAGCAGCGCACAGGGTCATAGCAATCAGCCCCAGCATTTT.

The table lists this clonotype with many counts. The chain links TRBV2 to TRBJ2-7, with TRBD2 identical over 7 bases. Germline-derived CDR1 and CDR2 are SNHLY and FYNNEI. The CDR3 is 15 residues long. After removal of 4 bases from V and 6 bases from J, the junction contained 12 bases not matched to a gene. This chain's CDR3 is CASSGSGGSNVEQYF. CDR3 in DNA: TGTGCCAGCAGTGGATCCGGCGGGAGCAATGTCGAGCAGTACTTC.

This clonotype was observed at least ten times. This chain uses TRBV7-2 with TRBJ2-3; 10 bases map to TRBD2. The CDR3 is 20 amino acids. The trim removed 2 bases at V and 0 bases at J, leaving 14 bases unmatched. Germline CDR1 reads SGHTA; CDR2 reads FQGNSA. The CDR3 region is CASSLLPLGSGGTSTDTQYF. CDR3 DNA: TGTGCCAGCAGCTTACTCCCCTTGGGTAGCGGGGGGACTAGCACAGATACGCAGTATTTT.

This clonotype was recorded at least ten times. The chain's CDR3 is CASSPDGGQFF. Written as DNA, the CDR3 is TGTGCCAGCTCACCAGACGGGGGGCAGTTCTTC. The V and J genes are TRBV18 and TRBJ2-1, with a tentative D call TRBD2 (6 bases). The germline gives CDR1 KGHSH, CDR2 LQKENI. V lost 2 bases to trimming and J lost 12 bases, with 8 bases between them. The CDR3 spans 11 residues.